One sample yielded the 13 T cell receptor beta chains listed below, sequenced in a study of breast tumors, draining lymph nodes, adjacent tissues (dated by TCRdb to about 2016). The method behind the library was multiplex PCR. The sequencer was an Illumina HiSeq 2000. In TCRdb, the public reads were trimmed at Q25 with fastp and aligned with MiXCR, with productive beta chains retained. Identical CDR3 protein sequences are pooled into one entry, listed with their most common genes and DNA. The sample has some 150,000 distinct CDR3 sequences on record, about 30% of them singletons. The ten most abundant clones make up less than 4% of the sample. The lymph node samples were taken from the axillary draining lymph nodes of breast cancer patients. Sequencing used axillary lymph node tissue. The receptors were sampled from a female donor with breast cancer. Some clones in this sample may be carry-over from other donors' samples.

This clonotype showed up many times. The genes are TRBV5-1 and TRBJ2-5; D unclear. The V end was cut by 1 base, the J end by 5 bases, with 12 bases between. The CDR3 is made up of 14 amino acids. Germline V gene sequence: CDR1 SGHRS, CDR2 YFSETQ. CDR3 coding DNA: TGCGCCAGCAGCTTGAGCAGCCCCCCGGAGACCCAGTACTTC. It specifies CASSLSSPPETQYF.

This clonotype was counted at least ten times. CDR3 region: CASSQDPPGSSGRTDTQYF. The CDR3 DNA reads as TGTGCCAGCAGCCAAGATCCGCCGGGGAGTAGCGGGAGGACAGATACGCAGTATTTT. The chain recombines TRBV3-1 with TRBJ2-3; 10 bases agree with TRBD2. The CDR3 contains 19 residues. V dropped 0 bases and J dropped 3; count of bases not matched to a gene: 12. The germline V gene has CDR1 LGHDT and CDR2 YNNKEL (reference sequence).

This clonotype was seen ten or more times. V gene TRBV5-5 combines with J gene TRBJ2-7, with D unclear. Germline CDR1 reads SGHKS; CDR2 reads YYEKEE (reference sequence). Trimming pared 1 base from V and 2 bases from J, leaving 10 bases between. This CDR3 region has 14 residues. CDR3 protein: CASSLRRPPYEQYF. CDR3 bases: TGTGCCAGCAGCTTGAGGCGGCCCCCCTACGAGCAGTACTTC.

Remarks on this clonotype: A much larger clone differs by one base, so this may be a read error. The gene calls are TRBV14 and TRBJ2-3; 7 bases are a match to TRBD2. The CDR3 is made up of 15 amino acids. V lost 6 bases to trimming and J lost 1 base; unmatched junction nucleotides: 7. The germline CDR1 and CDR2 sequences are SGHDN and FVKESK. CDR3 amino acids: CASRDTSAGTDTQYF. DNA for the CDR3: TGTGCCAGCAGGGACACTAGCGCTGGCACAGATACGCAGTATTTT.

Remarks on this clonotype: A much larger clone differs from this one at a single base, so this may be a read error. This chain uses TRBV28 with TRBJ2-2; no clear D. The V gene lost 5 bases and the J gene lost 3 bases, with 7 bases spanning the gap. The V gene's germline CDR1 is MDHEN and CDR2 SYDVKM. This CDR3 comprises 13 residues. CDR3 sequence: CASSRADTGELFF. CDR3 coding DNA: TGTGCCAGCAGTAGGGCTGACACCGGGGAGCTGTTTTTT.

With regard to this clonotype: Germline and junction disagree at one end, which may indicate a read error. This CDR3 is CATSATSGIASTDTQNF. CDR3 nucleotide sequence: TGTGCCACCAGCGCGACTAGCGGGATTGCTAGCACAGATACGCAGAATTTT. The chain carries TRBV15 and TRBJ2-3, with TRBD2 matching over 11 bases. Germline V gives CDR1 LNHNV, CDR2 YYDKDF (reference sequence). This CDR3 is 17 amino acids long.

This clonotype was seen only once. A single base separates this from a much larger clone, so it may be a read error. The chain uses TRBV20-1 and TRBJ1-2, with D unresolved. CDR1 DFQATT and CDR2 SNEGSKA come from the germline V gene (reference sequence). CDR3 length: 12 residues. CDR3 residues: CGARDSTTGSTF. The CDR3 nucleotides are TGCGGTGCTAGAGACTCGACAACTGGCTCCACCTTC.

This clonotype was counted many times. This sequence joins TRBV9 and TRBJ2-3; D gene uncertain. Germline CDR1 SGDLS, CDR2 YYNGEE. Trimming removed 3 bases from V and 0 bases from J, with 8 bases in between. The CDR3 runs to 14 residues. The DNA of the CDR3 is TGTGCCAGCAGCGACGAGAGAAGCACAGATACGCAGTATTTT. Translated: CASSDERSTDTQYF. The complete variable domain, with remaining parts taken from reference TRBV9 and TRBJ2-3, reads DSGVTQTPKHLITATGQRVTLRCSPRSGDLSVYWYQQSLDQGLQFLIQYYNGEERAKGNILERFSAQQFPDLHSELNLSSLELGDSALYFCASSDERSTDTQYFGPGTRLTVL.

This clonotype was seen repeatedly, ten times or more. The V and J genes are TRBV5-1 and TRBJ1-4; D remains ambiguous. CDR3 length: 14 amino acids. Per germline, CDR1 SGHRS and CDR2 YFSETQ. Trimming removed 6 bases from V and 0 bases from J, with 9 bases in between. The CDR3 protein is CASKSATTNEKLFF. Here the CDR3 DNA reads TGCGCCAGCAAGTCGGCGACAACTAATGAAAAACTGTTTTTT. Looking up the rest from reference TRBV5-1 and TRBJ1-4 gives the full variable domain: KAGVTQTPRYLIKTRGQQVTLSCSPISGHRSVSWYQQTPGQGLQFLFEYFSETQRNKGNFPGRFSGRQFSNSRSEMNVSTLELGDSALYLCASKSATTNEKLFFGSGTQLSVL.

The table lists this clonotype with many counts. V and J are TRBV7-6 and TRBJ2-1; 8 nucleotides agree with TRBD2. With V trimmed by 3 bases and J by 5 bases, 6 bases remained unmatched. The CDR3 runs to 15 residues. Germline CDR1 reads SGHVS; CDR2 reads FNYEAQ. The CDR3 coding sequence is TGTGCCAGCAGCTTGTACGGGGGGGGTAACAATGAGCAGTTCTTC. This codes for CASSLYGGGNNEQFF. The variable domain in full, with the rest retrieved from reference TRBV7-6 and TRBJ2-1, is GAGVSQSPRYKVTKRGQDVALRCDPISGHVSLYWYRQALGQGPEFLTYFNYEAQQDKSGLPNDRFSAERPEGSISTLTIQRTEQRDSAMYRCASSLYGGGNNEQFFGPGTRLTVL.

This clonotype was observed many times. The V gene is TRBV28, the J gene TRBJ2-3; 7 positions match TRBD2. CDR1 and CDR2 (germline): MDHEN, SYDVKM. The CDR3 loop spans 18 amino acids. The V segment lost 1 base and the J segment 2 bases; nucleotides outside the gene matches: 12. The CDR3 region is CASSLYGEGGSYTDTQYF. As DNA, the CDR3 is TGTGCCAGCAGTTTATACGGAGAGGGCGGGAGTTACACAGATACGCAGTATTTT.

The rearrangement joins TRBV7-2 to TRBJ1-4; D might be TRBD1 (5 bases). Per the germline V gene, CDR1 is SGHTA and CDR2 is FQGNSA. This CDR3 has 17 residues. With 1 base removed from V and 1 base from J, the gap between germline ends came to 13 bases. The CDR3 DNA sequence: TGTGCCAGCAGCTTAGGGGGACTAATCCGAACTAATGAAAAACTGTTTTTT. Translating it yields CASSLGGLIRTNEKLFF.

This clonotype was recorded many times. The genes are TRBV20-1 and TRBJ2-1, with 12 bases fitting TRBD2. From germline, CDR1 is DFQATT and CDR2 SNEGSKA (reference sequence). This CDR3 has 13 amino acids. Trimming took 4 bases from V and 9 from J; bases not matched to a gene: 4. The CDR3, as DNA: TGCAGTGCTAACCTACTAGCGGGGGGTGAGCAGTTCTTC. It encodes CSANLLAGGEQFF.